These 21 T cell receptor beta chains were all obtained from the same sample, sequenced in a study of graft-versus-host responses after intestinal transplantation. These receptors lack a known antigen. Generated by immunoSEQ multiplex PCR, the TCRdb table keeps only in-frame clones and is missing some. This sample yields about 110,000 clones, of which roughly 90% are seen a single time; around 0.7% belongs to the top ten. The sequencing used unstimulated CD4+ T cells sorted from spleen or lymph node cells, collected before transplant. These receptors originate from a human donor who was the organ donor for an intestinal transplant.

This clone was picked up a small number of times. The rearrangement joins TRBV27 to TRBJ1-1, with D tentatively TRBD1 (5 bases). Germline-derived CDR1 and CDR2 are MNHEY and SMNVEV (reference sequence). The CDR3 is 14 residues long. With 6 bases removed from V and 5 bases from J, the gap between germline ends came to 16 bases. The CDR3: CASRPRVRLTEAFF. The CDR3 DNA sequence: TGTGCCAGCAGACCCAGGGTTAGACTGACTGAAGCTTTCTTT.

The chain links TRBV7-8 to TRBJ1-5; D is uncertain. The germline V gene has CDR1 SGHVS and CDR2 FQNEAQ. The length of the CDR3 is 12 residues. Trimming left V 2 bases short and J 6 bases short, with 5 bases between. The CDR3 DNA follows: TGTGCCAGCAGCTTATCAAGTCAGCCCCAGCATTTT. It translates to CASSLSSQPQHF.

V usage is TRBV20-1 and J usage is TRBJ2-7; the D is unclear. Between the trimmed V and J ends, which lost 6 bases and 5 bases, there was a span of 11 bases. CDR1 and CDR2 from the germline V gene are DFQATT and SNEGSKA (reference sequence). The CDR3 length is 11 residues. The DNA of the CDR3 is TGCAGTGCCTACCATCTCCACGAGCAGTACTTC. The encoded protein is CSAYHLHEQYF.

The J gene is TRBJ2-2, the V gene TRBV5-5, with D possibly being TRBD1 (5 bases). Germline assignment: CDR1 SGHKS and CDR2 YYEKEE (reference sequence). V dropped 2 bases and J dropped 2 bases, with 10 bases sitting between them. This CDR3 is 15 amino acids long. The CDR3, as DNA: TGTGCCAGCAGCTTAACCAGGGCCAACACCGGGGAGCTGTTTTTT. Its translation is CASSLTRANTGELFF.

The V call is TRBV7-9, the J call TRBJ2-2; D ambiguous. V was clipped by 2 bases and J by 0 bases, with 7 bases between them. This CDR3 has 15 residues. The V gene's germline CDR1 is SEHNR and CDR2 FQNEAQ (reference sequence). The CDR3 DNA reads as TGTGCCAGCAGCTTATACCGCTCGAACACCGGGGAGCTGTTTTTT. Encoded protein: CASSLYRSNTGELFF.

The chain is built from TRBV5-3 and TRBJ1-6, with D possibly being TRBD1 (5 bases). TRBV5-3 falls under the ORF class, with uncertain function. The CDR3 sequence is 14 residues long. The V and J ends lost 5 bases and 9 bases respectively, with 15 bases between them. The CDR3 protein is CARRAGGKGSPLHF. CDR3 sequence (DNA): TGTGCCAGAAGGGCGGGGGGAAAGGGTTCACCCCTCCACTTT.

This clone was found a few times. This specimen includes other DNA sequences encoding the same CDR3. DNA of the CDR3: TGTGCCAGCAGTGAGGCCCCCGGGGGGCGGGAGACCCAGTACTTC. Translated, it gives CASSEAPGGRETQYF. V is TRBV2 and J is TRBJ2-5; possibly TRBD2 for D (7 bases). The CDR3 length is 15 residues. Germline assignment: CDR1 SNHLY and CDR2 FYNNEI. V lost 3 bases and J 5 bases, leaving 16 bases between the germline ends.

V gene TRBV28 combines with J gene TRBJ1-5; 7 bases line up with TRBD1. The CDR3 has 15 amino acids. Germline loops: CDR1 MDHEN, CDR2 SYDVKM. Trimming removed 4 bases from V and 3 bases from J; junction bases left unmatched: 6. CDR3 protein: CASSSPGTVNQPQHF. Written as DNA, the CDR3 is TGTGCCAGCAGTTCCCCGGGGACAGTCAATCAGCCCCAGCATTTT.

The J gene is TRBJ2-3, the V gene TRBV5-1; 8 bases match TRBD2. Germline assignment: CDR1 SGHRS and CDR2 YFSETQ. The CDR3 sequence is 14 residues long. Trimming took 4 bases from V and 3 from J; bases not matched to a gene: 4. The CDR3 spells CASSPGTRTDTQYF. In DNA form, the CDR3 reads TGCGCCAGCAGCCCCGGGACTAGGACAGATACGCAGTATTTT.

This sequence joins TRBV7-6 and TRBJ2-5; 7 nucleotides match TRBD1. Germline V gives CDR1 SGHVS, CDR2 FNYEAQ. V shed 1 base, J shed 2 bases, and the junction held 4 bases outside the gene matches. The CDR3 covers 15 residues. The CDR3 DNA follows: TGTGCCAGCAGCTTAGTGGTGACAGGGCAAGAGACCCAGTACTTC. This translates into CASSLVVTGQETQYF.

V usage is TRBV4-1 and J usage is TRBJ2-7; 8 nucleotides line up with TRBD1. V gave up 0 bases and J gave up 1 base; unmatched junction bases: 11. The CDR3 loop spans 18 amino acids. Germline V gene data show CDR1 as MGHRA and CDR2 as YSYEKL. CDR3 in DNA: TGCGCCAGCAGCCAAGAGGCTATCCCGGGACAGGCGTCCTACGAGCAGTACTTC. Its translation: CASSQEAIPGQASYEQYF.

The chain has TRBV10-3 and TRBJ1-1; D gene ambiguous. Germline V CDR1 and CDR2: ENHRY, SYGVKD. This CDR3 is 14 amino acids long. The ends were cut back, 3 bases at V and 0 bases at J, with 8 bases in the middle. CDR3 protein: CAISDLGMNTEAFF. CDR3 nucleotide sequence: TGTGCCATCAGTGATTTGGGTATGAACACTGAAGCTTTCTTT.

The chain links TRBV6-6 to TRBJ2-3; 7 nucleotides match TRBD2. Germline V gene data show CDR1 as MNHNY and CDR2 as SVGAGI (reference sequence). With V trimmed by 6 bases and J by 0 bases, 6 bases remained unmatched. This CDR3 region has 15 residues. The CDR3 nucleotides read TGTGCCAGCAGATCCTCTAGCGGCAGCACAGATACGCAGTATTTT. It yields the protein CASRSSSGSTDTQYF.

The V call is TRBV5-1, the J call TRBJ1-6, with 12 bases matching TRBD1. The CDR3 sequence is 15 residues long. The germline V gene has CDR1 SGHRS and CDR2 YFSETQ. Trimming at V came to 4 bases and at J to 6 bases, leaving 2 bases not matched to a gene. This CDR3 reads CASSGTGGANSPLHF. CDR3 coding DNA: TGCGCCAGCAGCGGGACAGGGGGCGCTAATTCACCCCTCCACTTT.

The chain recombines TRBV7-9 with TRBJ2-1; a weak D match, TRBD1 (5 bases). The CDR3 is 16 amino acids. Per germline, CDR1 SEHNR and CDR2 FQNEAQ (reference sequence). V shed 5 bases and J shed 4 bases, with 18 bases lying between them. The CDR3, as DNA: TGTGCCAGCAGCCGAACCTTAGGGGCGCTGTACAATGAGCAGTTCTTC. Protein: CASSRTLGALYNEQFF.

The rearrangement uses TRBV6-6 and TRBJ1-2; D is perhaps TRBD1 (5 bases). Trimming left V 5 bases short and J 0 bases short, with 10 bases between. Looked up from germline, CDR1 is MNHNY and CDR2 is SVGAGI (reference sequence). The CDR3 runs 14 residues. The CDR3 is CASSTEGSNYGYTF. CDR3 nucleotides: TGTGCCAGCAGTACCGAGGGGTCTAACTATGGCTACACCTTC.

V is TRBV7-2 and J is TRBJ1-4, with D maybe TRBD1 (5 bases). The germline V gene has CDR1 SGHTA and CDR2 FQGNSA. Deletions cut 6 bases from V and 4 bases from J, with 12 bases between. CDR3 size: 14 residues. The CDR3 DNA is TGTGCCAGCAGGTCGACAGCCCTTAATGAAAAACTGTTTTTT. Its translation is CASRSTALNEKLFF.

The chain uses TRBV29-1 and TRBJ2-3; 7 bases line up with TRBD2. The CDR3 has 13 amino acids. Germline loops: CDR1 SQVTM, CDR2 ANQGSEA. J lost 0 bases, V lost 6 bases, and 3 bases had no gene match. The CDR3 nucleotides are TGCAGCGTGGGGGGGAAAAGCACAGATACGCAGTATTTT. Amino acids: CSVGGKSTDTQYF.

The V and J genes are TRBV6-6 and TRBJ1-1; 8 nucleotides match TRBD1. Germline V gene sequence: CDR1 MNHNY, CDR2 SVGAGI (reference sequence). Trimming removed 6 bases from V and 6 bases from J; junction bases left unmatched: 9. The CDR3 sequence is 14 residues long. The CDR3 region has the DNA TGTGCCAGCAGGGACAGCAGGGGGCGGTCTGAAGCTTTCTTT. This sequence encodes CASRDSRGRSEAFF.

The rearrangement links TRBV5-6 to TRBJ1-1, with a tentative D call TRBD1 (5 bases). CDR1 and CDR2 (germline): SGHDT, YYEEEE. The CDR3 has 12 amino acids. V lost 2 bases, J lost 3 bases, and 5 bases lay in between. The CDR3 DNA reads as TGTGCCAGCAGCTTCAGGGACACTGAAGCTTTCTTT. Translating gives CASSFRDTEAFF.

The gene calls are TRBV5-5 and TRBJ1-2; D unclear. This CDR3 region has 14 residues. Trimming removed 4 bases from V and 4 bases from J, with 14 bases in between. Germline V gene data show CDR1 as SGHKS and CDR2 as YYEKEE (reference sequence). For the CDR3, the DNA is TGTGCCAGCAGCCCAGGACGGATTGCCTATGGCTACACCTTC. This codes for CASSPGRIAYGYTF.